These 18 T cell receptor beta chains were sequenced from one sample in a study of blood T cell repertoires in COVID-19. TCRdb's table, derived via immunoSEQ multiplex PCR, lists solely in-frame clones and lacks some. This sample has 200,000 to 250,000 clones; just over 85% occur once, and the top ten carry more than 1.4%. Sample: peripheral blood. These receptors were obtained from a man in his late teens or twenties with active or convalescent COVID-19.

This clone was seen only a few times. This chain uses TRBV6-5 with TRBJ1-5; TRBD1 is a possible D gene (5 bases). Trimming left V 0 bases short and J 5 bases short, with 8 bases between. This CDR3 contains 14 residues. Germline values: CDR1 MNHEY, CDR2 SVGAGI. CDR3 coding DNA: TGTGCCAGCAGTTACTCGTCGGGGGATCAGCCCCAGCATTTT. Protein sequence: CASSYSSGDQPQHF.

This clone has only one observation. The chain couples TRBV24-1 to TRBJ2-2; 7 bases fit TRBD1. Germline V gene sequence: CDR1 KGHDR, CDR2 SFDVKD. The J segment lost 6 bases and the V segment lost 5 bases, leaving 8 bases of the junction unmatched. This CDR3 contains 15 residues. The CDR3 loop reads CATSGYAQGSGELFF. The CDR3 nucleotides are TGTGCCACCAGTGGATACGCACAGGGGTCCGGGGAGCTGTTTTTT.

This clone was observed a single time. The chain couples TRBV19 to TRBJ2-2, with 13 bases that match TRBD2. Germline CDR1 LNHDA, CDR2 SQIVND (reference sequence). The CDR3 consists of 14 residues. J gave up 7 bases and V 7 bases, and 3 bases lay outside the gene matches. CDR3: CASNGLAGVGELFF. The CDR3 nucleotides read TGTGCCAGTAACGGACTAGCGGGAGTCGGGGAGCTGTTTTTT.

This chain joins TRBV28 and TRBJ1-5, with 8 bases fitting TRBD1. Germline V gene data show CDR1 as MDHEN and CDR2 as SYDVKM. V dropped 7 bases and J dropped 4; count of bases not matched to a gene: 9. The CDR3 runs 15 residues. In DNA form, the CDR3 reads TGTGCCAGCAAGCCTTTGGACAGGGATAATCAGCCCCAGCATTTT. Protein sequence: CASKPLDRDNQPQHF.

The chain carries TRBV6-5 and TRBJ1-2, with TRBD1 as a possible D gene (5 bases). The germline V gene encodes CDR1 MNHEY and CDR2 SVGAGI. V was shortened by 1 base and J by 2 bases, with 8 bases between the two germline ends. This CDR3 region has 14 residues. The CDR3 reads CASSYYQGNYGYTF. As DNA, the CDR3 is TGTGCCAGCAGTTACTATCAGGGAAACTATGGCTACACCTTC.

This clone occurred a few times. The chain joins TRBV6-5 to TRBJ2-2; 9 nucleotides match TRBD2. Trimming removed 6 bases from V and 2 bases from J; junction bases left unmatched: 4. The length of the CDR3 is 15 residues. From germline, CDR1 is MNHEY and CDR2 SVGAGI. CDR3 DNA: TGTGCCAGCAGCAAGCGGGAGGCCAACACCGGGGAGCTGTTTTTT. Protein: CASSKREANTGELFF.

Only one count was recorded for this clone. The chain uses TRBV14 and TRBJ1-2, with a weak D call TRBD1 (6 bases). The V and J ends lost 2 bases and 8 bases respectively, with 15 bases between them. The CDR3 is made up of 14 amino acids. Germline assignment: CDR1 SGHDN and CDR2 FVKESK. This CDR3 reads CASSQKAGARGYTF. The CDR3, as DNA: TGTGCCAGCAGCCAAAAGGCAGGGGCGCGAGGCTACACCTTC.

The chain couples TRBV29-1 to TRBJ2-3; 10 nucleotides agree with TRBD2. Germline V gene data show CDR1 as SQVTM and CDR2 as ANQGSEA. The CDR3 extends over 16 amino acids. V dropped 6 bases and J dropped 4; count of bases not matched to a gene: 13. The CDR3 spells CSVHSQGSGRPDTQYF. Here the CDR3 DNA reads TGCAGCGTCCACAGTCAGGGTAGCGGGAGGCCAGATACGCAGTATTTT.

Only one count was recorded for this clone. The DNA for the CDR3 is TGTGCCAGTAGTATAGATCAGGGCTATGGCCAGCCCCAGCATTTT. It is translated as CASSIDQGYGQPQHF. The V and J genes are TRBV19 and TRBJ1-5, with D perhaps TRBD1 (5 bases). CDR1 LNHDA and CDR2 SQIVND come from the germline V gene (reference sequence). V was shortened by 0 bases and J by 7 bases, with 13 bases between the two germline ends. The CDR3 length is 15 residues.

The chain is built from TRBV2 and TRBJ1-4; 7 bases map to TRBD1. The germline V gene encodes CDR1 SNHLY and CDR2 FYNNEI. This CDR3 has 16 residues. The ends lost 5 bases at V and 4 bases at J; junction bases unmatched: 10. The CDR3 nucleotides read TGTGCCAGCAGTCTTCGGGACAGCAGTCTTAATGAAAAACTGTTTTTT. It yields the protein CASSLRDSSLNEKLFF.

This clone appeared once. The chain joins TRBV10-2 to TRBJ1-5; D not certain. The V end was cut by 5 bases, the J end by 4 bases, with 9 bases between. The CDR3 spans 13 residues. Germline CDR1 and CDR2: WSHSY and SAAADI. CDR3 protein: CASSIGVNQPQHF. As DNA, the CDR3 is TGCGCCAGCAGTATAGGAGTAAATCAGCCCCAGCATTTT.

CDR3 bases: TGTGCCAGCAGCTTCGCGGGACCAAGCTACGAGCAGTACTTC. It encodes CASSFAGPSYEQYF. The chain joins TRBV5-4 to TRBJ2-7, with D perhaps TRBD2 (6 bases). There are 14 residues in the CDR3. With 2 bases removed from V and 3 bases from J, the gap between germline ends came to 12 bases. Looked up from germline, CDR1 is SGHNT and CDR2 is YYREEE (reference sequence).

This clone has just a few counts. The chain employs TRBV28 and TRBJ1-1, with 7 bases aligning to TRBD1. V was pared by 8 bases and J by 3 bases, with 9 bases of the junction left unmatched. CDR3 length: 14 amino acids. Germline CDR1 and CDR2: MDHEN and SYDVKM. The CDR3 here is CASGGTAFYTEAFF. The CDR3 nucleotides are TGTGCCAGCGGGGGGACAGCATTTTACACTGAAGCTTTCTTT.

J is TRBJ1-2 and V is TRBV4-3; a weak D match, TRBD1 (6 bases). The CDR3 runs to 14 residues. The V and J ends lost 1 base and 8 bases respectively, with 14 bases between them. Germline CDR1 LGHNA, CDR2 YSLEER. The CDR3 DNA is TGCGCCAGCAGCCAAGGACCGCAGGGGTCAGGCTACACCTTC. Its translation: CASSQGPQGSGYTF.

This rearrangement joins TRBV28 to TRBJ2-1; tentatively, D is TRBD1 (6 bases). Germline V gene lookup returns CDR1 MDHEN and CDR2 SYDVKM. The ends were cut back, 1 base at V and 7 bases at J, with 11 bases in the middle. The CDR3 length is 14 residues. CDR3 loop: CASSLLQGQNEQFF. The CDR3 DNA follows: TGTGCCAGCAGTTTATTACAGGGCCAAAATGAGCAGTTCTTC.

CDR3 sequence: CASSLYHRGHYEQYF. The CDR3 DNA reads TGTGCCAGCAGCTTGTATCACAGGGGGCACTACGAGCAGTACTTC. This chain joins TRBV5-6 and TRBJ2-7, with 9 bases that match TRBD1. Germline trimming cut 1 base from V and 3 bases from J; bases unmatched to any gene: 5. CDR1 is SGHDT and CDR2 is YYEEEE in the germline V gene. CDR3 size: 15 residues.

The V call is TRBV7-6, the J call TRBJ1-3; TRBD1 matches at 7 bases. Germline assignment: CDR1 SGHVS and CDR2 FNYEAQ. There are 16 residues in the CDR3. V shed 0 bases and J 1 base; nucleotides not matched to a gene: 3. The CDR3 loop reads CASSLAGGGSGNTIYF. The CDR3 DNA reads as TGTGCCAGCAGCTTAGCAGGGGGCGGATCTGGAAACACCATATATTTT.

The rearrangement links TRBV6-5 to TRBJ2-5; TRBD2 agrees at 13 bases. The junction had 8 bases not matched to a gene; V was cut back by 8 bases and J by 5 bases. Germline assignment: CDR1 MNHEY and CDR2 SVGAGI. The CDR3 length is 15 residues. In nucleotides, the CDR3 is TGTGCCAGCCGGACTAGCGGGAGTTGGGGGGAGACCCAGTACTTC. Amino acid sequence: CASRTSGSWGETQYF.